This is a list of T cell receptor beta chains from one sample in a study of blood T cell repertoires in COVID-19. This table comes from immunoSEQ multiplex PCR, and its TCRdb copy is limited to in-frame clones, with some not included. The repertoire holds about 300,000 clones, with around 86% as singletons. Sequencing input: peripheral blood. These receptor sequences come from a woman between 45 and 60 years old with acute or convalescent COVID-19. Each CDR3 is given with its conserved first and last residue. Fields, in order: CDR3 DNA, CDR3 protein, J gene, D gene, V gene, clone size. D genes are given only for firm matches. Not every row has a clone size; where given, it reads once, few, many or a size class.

CDR3nt: TGTGCCAGCACCGAAGATAACAGGGGAATCTATGGCTACACCTTC
CDR3aa: CASTEDNRGIYGYTF
j_gene: TRBJ1-2
d_gene: TRBD1
v_gene: TRBV6-5
abundance: once

CDR3nt: TGCAGTGCCCACAGAGCTTACGAGCAGTACTTC
CDR3aa: CSAHRAYEQYF
j_gene: TRBJ2-7
d_gene: NA
v_gene: TRBV20-1
abundance: NA

CDR3nt: TGTGCCAGCAGCTTGGCTCTACGAGATTACGAGCAGTACTTC
CDR3aa: CASSLALRDYEQYF
j_gene: TRBJ2-7
d_gene: NA
v_gene: TRBV5-6
abundance: NA

CDR3nt: TGTGCCAGCAGCTGGGACAGGGGGAACACTGAAGCTTTCTTT
CDR3aa: CASSWDRGNTEAFF
j_gene: TRBJ1-1
d_gene: TRBD1
v_gene: TRBV5-4
abundance: NA

CDR3nt: TGTGCCAGCAGCGAGACAGGGGGGTACAATGAGCAGTTCTTC
CDR3aa: CASSETGGYNEQFF
j_gene: TRBJ2-1
d_gene: TRBD1
v_gene: TRBV11-2
abundance: NA

CDR3nt: TGTGTCAGCAGCTTAGGGGGTAGCGTTTCAGGGCAGTACTTC
CDR3aa: CVSSLGGSVSGQYF
j_gene: TRBJ2-7
d_gene: NA
v_gene: TRBV7-2
abundance: NA

CDR3nt: TGCAGCGTGAGGACAGGGCTGGGTGAAAAACTGTTTTTT
CDR3aa: CSVRTGLGEKLFF
j_gene: TRBJ1-4
d_gene: TRBD1
v_gene: TRBV29-1
abundance: NA

CDR3nt: TGTGCCACCAGCCCCGGACTAGCGGGAGACAAAAACATTCAGTACTTC
CDR3aa: CATSPGLAGDKNIQYF
j_gene: TRBJ2-4
d_gene: TRBD2
v_gene: TRBV15
abundance: NA

CDR3nt: TGTGCCAGCAGTTTGGCCTCCTACGAGCAGTACTTC
CDR3aa: CASSLASYEQYF
j_gene: TRBJ2-7
d_gene: NA
v_gene: TRBV6-2/TRBV6-3
abundance: few

CDR3nt: TGTGCCAGCAGTGTCCCCCTCTCCTACGAGCAGTACTTC
CDR3aa: CASSVPLSYEQYF
j_gene: TRBJ2-7
d_gene: NA
v_gene: TRBV2
abundance: NA

CDR3nt: TGTGCCAGCAGTTTCATGTCCGGGACAGGGTTCACGTACGAGCAGTACTTC
CDR3aa: CASSFMSGTGFTYEQYF
j_gene: TRBJ2-7
d_gene: TRBD1
v_gene: TRBV27
abundance: NA

CDR3nt: TGTGCCAGCAGCCTCGGACTAGCGGATATAAATGAGCAGTTCTTC
CDR3aa: CASSLGLADINEQFF
j_gene: TRBJ2-1
d_gene: TRBD2
v_gene: TRBV7-3
abundance: NA

CDR3nt: TGCGCCAGCAGCCAAGACGGGGCTAGCGGGACCTACAATGAGCAGTTCTTC
CDR3aa: CASSQDGASGTYNEQFF
j_gene: TRBJ2-1
d_gene: TRBD2
v_gene: TRBV4-1
abundance: NA

CDR3nt: TGTGCCAGCATGCGGGAGGGAGAGACCCAGTACTTC
CDR3aa: CASMREGETQYF
j_gene: TRBJ2-5
d_gene: TRBD2
v_gene: TRBV2
abundance: few

CDR3nt: TGTGCCACCAGCACATACAGACAGGGGAGAGGAGAGACCCAGTACTTC
CDR3aa: CATSTYRQGRGETQYF
j_gene: TRBJ2-5
d_gene: TRBD1
v_gene: TRBV15
abundance: NA

CDR3nt: TGCAGCGTGGGCCGGGACAGGGGCTTAGGGCAGTACTTC
CDR3aa: CSVGRDRGLGQYF
j_gene: TRBJ2-7
d_gene: TRBD1
v_gene: TRBV29-1
abundance: NA

CDR3nt: TGTGCCAGCAGCTTAGTAGGCGGGATCACCTTCAATGAGCAGTTCTTC
CDR3aa: CASSLVGGITFNEQFF
j_gene: TRBJ2-1
d_gene: NA
v_gene: TRBV7-9
abundance: NA

CDR3nt: TGTGCCAGCAGTAGGGACAGGGGTAAGGACGAGCAGTACTTC
CDR3aa: CASSRDRGKDEQYF
j_gene: TRBJ2-7
d_gene: TRBD1
v_gene: TRBV7-2
abundance: NA

CDR3nt: TGTGCCAGCAGCCAAGGACAGGGGTATCAGCCCCAGCATTTT
CDR3aa: CASSQGQGYQPQHF
j_gene: TRBJ1-5
d_gene: TRBD1
v_gene: TRBV4-2
abundance: NA

CDR3nt: TGCAGTGCTAGTGGGACTAGCGGGGCGAGCTCCTACGAGCAGTACTTC
CDR3aa: CSASGTSGASSYEQYF
j_gene: TRBJ2-7
d_gene: TRBD2
v_gene: TRBV20-1
abundance: NA

CDR3nt: TGTGCCAGCAGCCCCGACAGGGGTATCTATGGCTACACCTTC
CDR3aa: CASSPDRGIYGYTF
j_gene: TRBJ1-2
d_gene: TRBD1
v_gene: TRBV7-2
abundance: NA

CDR3nt: TGTGCCAGCAGTTTGGCCAGGTCCTACGAGCAGTACTTC
CDR3aa: CASSLARSYEQYF
j_gene: TRBJ2-7
d_gene: NA
v_gene: TRBV27
abundance: NA

CDR3nt: TGTGCCAGCAGCTTCCGGACTAGCACAGATACGCAGTATTTT
CDR3aa: CASSFRTSTDTQYF
j_gene: TRBJ2-3
d_gene: NA
v_gene: TRBV7-3
abundance: NA

CDR3nt: TGTGCCAGCAGACCTCAACAGGGGCTGTTCAATGAGCAGTTCTTC
CDR3aa: CASRPQQGLFNEQFF
j_gene: TRBJ2-1
d_gene: TRBD1
v_gene: TRBV5-4
abundance: NA

CDR3nt: TGTGCCAGCAGCAAAGGGGGGACAGCGAACACCGGGGAGCTGTTTTTT
CDR3aa: CASSKGGTANTGELFF
j_gene: TRBJ2-2
d_gene: NA
v_gene: TRBV28
abundance: NA

CDR3nt: TGTGCCAGCTCACCGGGCCCGGGGGTCACAGATACGCAGTATTTT
CDR3aa: CASSPGPGVTDTQYF
j_gene: TRBJ2-3
d_gene: NA
v_gene: TRBV18
abundance: NA

CDR3nt: TGTGCCAGCAGTTTGGGTTACACTAACAATCAGCCCCAGCATTTT
CDR3aa: CASSLGYTNNQPQHF
j_gene: TRBJ1-5
d_gene: NA
v_gene: TRBV28
abundance: NA

CDR3nt: TGTGCCAGTAGTGTGGACAGGACTCAGCCCCAGCATTTT
CDR3aa: CASSVDRTQPQHF
j_gene: TRBJ1-5
d_gene: TRBD1
v_gene: TRBV19
abundance: NA

CDR3nt: TGCGCCAGCAGCTTGTTGCCTACGGGACAGCCGAACACCGGGGAGCTGTTTTTT
CDR3aa: CASSLLPTGQPNTGELFF
j_gene: TRBJ2-2
d_gene: TRBD1
v_gene: TRBV5-1
abundance: NA

CDR3nt: TGTGCCAGCAGCTTGGGAGAGCAGCCCCAGCATTTT
CDR3aa: CASSLGEQPQHF
j_gene: TRBJ1-5
d_gene: NA
v_gene: TRBV7-9
abundance: NA

CDR3nt: TGTGCCAGCAGTAAACAGGGTTCTATCGCTGAAGCTTTCTTT
CDR3aa: CASSKQGSIAEAFF
j_gene: TRBJ1-1
d_gene: NA
v_gene: TRBV6-5
abundance: NA

CDR3nt: TGTGCCAGCAGCGGAATTTCGACTAGCGGATCCACAGATACGCAGTATTTT
CDR3aa: CASSGISTSGSTDTQYF
j_gene: TRBJ2-3
d_gene: TRBD2
v_gene: TRBV7-9
abundance: NA

CDR3nt: TGCGCCAGCAGGGATACTAGATCCGAGCAGTACTTC
CDR3aa: CASRDTRSEQYF
j_gene: TRBJ2-7
d_gene: NA
v_gene: TRBV5-1
abundance: NA

CDR3nt: TGTGCCAGCAGCCAGGGGATTCCAGGGTCCTACGAGCAGTACTTC
CDR3aa: CASSQGIPGSYEQYF
j_gene: TRBJ2-7
d_gene: NA
v_gene: TRBV3-1/TRBV3-2
abundance: NA

CDR3nt: TGTGCCAGCAGCCAGGACAGCTATGGCTACACCTTC
CDR3aa: CASSQDSYGYTF
j_gene: TRBJ1-2
d_gene: NA
v_gene: TRBV28
abundance: NA

CDR3nt: TGTGCCACCAGCAGAGATCGGGGAGCGGGGACTGGTGAGCAGTTCTTC
CDR3aa: CATSRDRGAGTGEQFF
j_gene: TRBJ2-1
d_gene: TRBD2
v_gene: TRBV15
abundance: NA

CDR3nt: TGTGCCAGCAGCGTAGCGAGCAGGTCAGATACGCAGTATTTT
CDR3aa: CASSVASRSDTQYF
j_gene: TRBJ2-3
d_gene: NA
v_gene: TRBV9
abundance: once